The text below deals with one T cell receptor beta chain. The sample belongs to a study of T cell changes during pregnancy in multiple sclerosis. TCRdb keeps only in-frame clones here, not all; method: immunoSEQ multiplex PCR. This table holds fewer than 90,000 clones, just over 90% found once. The trim removed 4 bases at V and 0 bases at J, leaving 0 bases unmatched. The CDR3 is made up of 14 amino acids. Germline V gene lookup returns CDR1 LNHDA and CDR2 SQIVND (reference sequence). The TCR comes from a female donor in good health, enrolled as a control in a pregnancy study. This chain joins TRBV19 and TRBJ2-7; 10 positions match TRBD1. This specimen was peripheral blood, taken in the third trimester of pregnancy. The CDR3 sequence: CASSRTGGSYEQYF. CDR3 DNA sequence: TGTGCCAGTAGTAGGACAGGGGGCTCCTACGAGCAGTACTTC. Variable domain in full (rest from reference TRBV19 and TRBJ2-7): DGGITQSPKYLFRKEGQNVTLSCEQNLNHDAMYWYRQDPGQGLRLIYYSQIVNDFQKGDIAEGYSVSREKKESFPLTVTSAQKNPTAFYLCASSRTGGSYEQYFGPGTRLTVT.